One and the same sample provided the 9 T cell receptor beta chains below, sequenced in a study of immune cell composition in non-small cell lung cancer. Here immunoSEQ multiplex PCR was the method, and the copy in TCRdb shows in-frame clones only, minus some. The table lists several thousand clones, roughly 76% of them singletons. Sequencing used lung tumor tissue. These receptor sequences come from a human donor with non-small cell lung cancer.

The rearrangement links TRBV2 to TRBJ2-2; D unresolved. The CDR3 has 14 residues. V lost 0 bases and J 3 bases, leaving 5 bases between the germline ends. Germline V CDR1 and CDR2: SNHLY, FYNNEI. CDR3 sequence: CASSEAQDTGELFF. CDR3 in DNA: TGTGCCAGCAGTGAAGCGCAGGACACCGGGGAGCTGTTTTTT.

The chain uses TRBV7-9 and TRBJ2-3; 12 positions agree with TRBD2. Germline CDR1 is SEHNR and CDR2 is FQNEAQ (reference sequence). V was clipped by 7 bases and J by 4 bases; unmatched bases: 9. This CDR3 is built from 16 residues. CDR3 DNA sequence: TGTGCCAGCACCCTATCACTAGCGGGAGGTTCAGATACGCAGTATTTT. Translation gives CASTLSLAGGSDTQYF. The full variable domain, in which reference TRBV7-9 and TRBJ2-3 provide the parts outside the CDR3, is DTGVSQNPRHKITKRGQNVTFRCDPISEHNRLYWYRQTLGQGPEFLTYFQNEAQLEKSRLLSDRFSAERPKGSFSTLEIQRTEQGDSAMYLCASTLSLAGGSDTQYFGPGTRLTVL.

V usage is TRBV5-4 and J usage is TRBJ2-7; 7 bases are shared with TRBD1. V was clipped by 6 bases and J by 5 bases; unmatched bases: 8. Germline V gene data show CDR1 as SGHNT and CDR2 as YYREEE (reference sequence). The CDR3 length is 13 residues. The CDR3 DNA follows: TGTGCCAGCAACGACAGGGTTGGCGACGAGCAGTACTTC. As protein: CASNDRVGDEQYF.

The chain joins TRBV2 to TRBJ2-5, with unresolved D. Trimming pared 0 bases from V and 1 base from J, leaving 15 bases between. The CDR3 has 17 amino acids. Looked up from germline, CDR1 is SNHLY and CDR2 is FYNNEI. Here the CDR3 DNA reads TGTGCCAGCAGTGAAGCTTTTATCATCCTTTCCCAAGAGACCCAGTACTTC. This codes for CASSEAFIILSQETQYF.

The J gene is TRBJ1-3, the V gene TRBV4-1; the D gene is possibly TRBD1 (5 bases). CDR1 MGHRA and CDR2 YSYEKL come from the germline V gene. The V end lost 2 bases, the J end lost 4 bases, and 18 bases lay between the germline ends. The CDR3 has 17 residues. The CDR3 loop reads CASSQPWEGARGNTIYF. The CDR3 DNA reads TGCGCCAGCAGCCAACCCTGGGAAGGGGCACGAGGAAACACCATATATTTT.

The V call is TRBV28, the J call TRBJ2-5; 7 nucleotides match TRBD2. The J segment lost 9 bases and the V segment lost 3 bases, leaving 10 bases of the junction unmatched. Per the germline V gene, CDR1 is MDHEN and CDR2 is SYDVKM. The CDR3 is 14 amino acids. CDR3 DNA sequence: TGTGCCAGCAGTTTTAACAGAGGCCGGGGGGCCCAGTACTTC. It codes for CASSFNRGRGAQYF.

V is TRBV27 and J is TRBJ1-6; 10 positions match TRBD1. This CDR3 is built from 14 residues. With V trimmed by 5 bases and J by 7 bases, 2 bases remained unmatched. Germline loops: CDR1 MNHEY, CDR2 SMNVEV (reference sequence). The CDR3 here is CASSKDRGNSPLHF. For the CDR3, the DNA is TGTGCCAGCAGTAAGGACAGGGGGAATTCACCCCTCCACTTT.

A few counts support this clone. The chain couples TRBV6-5 to TRBJ1-2; 8 bases are a match to TRBD1. The germline CDR1 and CDR2 sequences are MNHEY and SVGAGI. J lost 5 bases, V lost 6 bases, and 11 bases had no gene match. The CDR3 contains 15 residues. The CDR3 region is CASRQGAQRTYGYTF. CDR3 sequence (DNA): TGTGCCAGCAGGCAGGGGGCGCAAAGGACTTATGGCTACACCTTC.

On this clone itself: At one of its ends the junction is not consistent with the germline gene, which may arise from a read error. The DNA of the CDR3 is TGCGCCAGCAGCTCTGACTCAACCTCCCACGAGCAGTACTTC. Protein sequence: CASSSDSTSHEQYF. The chain combines TRBV5-1 with TRBJ2-7; D is undetermined. Germline CDR1 SGHRS, CDR2 YFSETQ. The CDR3 runs to 14 residues.